This T cell receptor beta chain was documented in a study of blood T cell repertoires in COVID-19 (dated by TCRdb to the early 2020s). Background for the entire study: Samples covering the acute and convalescent phases of COVID-19 were provided by collaborators in the United States, Italy and Spain. The prospective study material was composed of cDNA or gDNA derived from T cells, B-cell-depleted T cells, or PBMCs. The dataset comprised deeply sampled blood TCRbeta repertoires from subjects exposed to, actively infected with, or recovered from COVID-19. A freely available public database, intended as a resource for researchers studying the immune response to SARS-CoV-2, is where the repertoires were released. The samples were drawn from the first 160 participants of the ongoing ImmuneRACE study and from 950 to 1,500 subjects provided by 6 global collaborators. A de-identified subject ID, COVID-19 status, age in years and sex were almost always included in the sample metadata. Where available, HLA class I and class II types were obtained from metadata supplied by the sample provider rather than from assay-based typing. General conclusions and limits of the study: The quantity of clinical and demographic metadata differed by source and by participant and was supplied without curation.

Each collaborating institution followed its own protocols to collect whole blood in K2EDTA tubes. For TCRbeta analysis, collaborator samples were shipped as frozen whole blood, as isolated PBMCs, or as DNA extracted from either sample type. Notes on this clone: Its antigen is unknown. No base-level quality is on record; no much larger clone is a single base apart.

The CDR3 runs 14 amino acids, cysteine and phenylalanine included. Only the CDR3 DNA is retained, 42 bases long and in frame from the first base. V loses 3 bases at its end and J loses 11 bases; junction bases beyond the gene matches: 5. According to the germline V gene, CDR1 reads WSHSY and CDR2 reads SAAADI. The immunoSEQ Assay, a bias-controlled multiplex PCR, was used to amplify TCRbeta CDR3 regions from genomic DNA. The paper's processing steps were these. The number of nucleated cells in each sample was estimated by amplification of reference gene primers within the assay. Sequence reads were collapsed and filtered to measure the absolute abundance of every unique TCRbeta CDR3 rearrangement. For each sample, productive Simpson clonality was calculated by taking the square root of Simpson's diversity index across productive rearrangements. The source is immuneACCESS, and TCRdb retained only in-frame sequences with V and J called. Part of the clones is not carried over; for the studies checked, unresolved V genes explain less than half of this, and the remainder is unexplained. D and trimming were read from the DNA, whereas the V and J calls and clone size are those reported in that table. The sample data list around 140,000 clones, and roughly three quarters of these were observed just once. The top ten hold about 1.9% of the sample.

The chain joins TRBV10-2 to TRBJ1-6; the junction holds 9 bases that match TRBD1. Sequencing used peripheral blood. The source of this sequence is a woman in her 70s with acute or convalescent COVID-19. The CDR3 reads as follows: CASSEGTGTAPLHF. The DNA sequence is TGCGCCAGCAGTGAAGGGACAGGGACCGCACCCCTCCACTTT.